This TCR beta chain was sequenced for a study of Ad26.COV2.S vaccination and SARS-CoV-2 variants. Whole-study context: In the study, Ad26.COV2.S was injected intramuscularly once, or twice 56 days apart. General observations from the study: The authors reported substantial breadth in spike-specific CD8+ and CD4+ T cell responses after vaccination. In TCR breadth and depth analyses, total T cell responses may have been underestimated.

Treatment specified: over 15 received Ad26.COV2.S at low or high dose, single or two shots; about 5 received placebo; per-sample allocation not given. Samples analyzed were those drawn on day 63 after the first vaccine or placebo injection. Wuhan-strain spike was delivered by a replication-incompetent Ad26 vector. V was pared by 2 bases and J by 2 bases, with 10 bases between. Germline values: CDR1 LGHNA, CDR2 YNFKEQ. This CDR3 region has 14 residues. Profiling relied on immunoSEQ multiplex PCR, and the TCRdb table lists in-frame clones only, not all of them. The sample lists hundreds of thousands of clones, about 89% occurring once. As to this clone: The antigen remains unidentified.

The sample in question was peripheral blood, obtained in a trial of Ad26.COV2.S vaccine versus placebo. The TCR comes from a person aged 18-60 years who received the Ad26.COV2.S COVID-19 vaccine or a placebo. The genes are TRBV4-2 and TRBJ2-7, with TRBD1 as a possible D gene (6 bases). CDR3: CASSQYRGTYEQYF. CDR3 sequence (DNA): TGTGCCAGCAGCCAATATAGGGGGACCTACGAGCAGTACTTC.